This section outlines one T cell receptor (beta chain) sequence together with its context. An end of the junction does not agree with germline; a read error may underlie this. In the original processing: Reference gene primers were amplified, and this amplification served to estimate nucleated cell counts. Measured with immunoSEQ multiplex PCR; TCRdb has only the in-frame clones, and not every one. V, J and clone size were drawn from that table, and D and trimming were deduced from the DNA. The repertoire has approximately 200,000 clones, about 82% of them found once; the top ten carry under 5.5%. This sample is part of a study of blood T cell repertoires in COVID-19. As for the study in general: Samples of COVID-19 (acute and convalescent) were obtained from the United States, Italy and Spain. PBMCs, B-cell-depleted T cells, or T cells provided the cDNA or gDNA that made up the material.

Per the germline V gene, CDR1 is SSHAT and CDR2 is FNYEAQ (reference sequence). The CDR3 spans 15 residues. The sequence derives from a woman in her twenties or thirties with acute or convalescent COVID-19. The chain uses TRBV7-7 and TRBJ2-1; 7 nucleotides match TRBD1. The sample consisted of peripheral blood. The CDR3 region is CASSQGVKVFSEQFF. As DNA, the CDR3 is TGTGCTAGCAGCCAGGGGGTTAAAGTTTTCAGTGAGCAGTTCTTC.